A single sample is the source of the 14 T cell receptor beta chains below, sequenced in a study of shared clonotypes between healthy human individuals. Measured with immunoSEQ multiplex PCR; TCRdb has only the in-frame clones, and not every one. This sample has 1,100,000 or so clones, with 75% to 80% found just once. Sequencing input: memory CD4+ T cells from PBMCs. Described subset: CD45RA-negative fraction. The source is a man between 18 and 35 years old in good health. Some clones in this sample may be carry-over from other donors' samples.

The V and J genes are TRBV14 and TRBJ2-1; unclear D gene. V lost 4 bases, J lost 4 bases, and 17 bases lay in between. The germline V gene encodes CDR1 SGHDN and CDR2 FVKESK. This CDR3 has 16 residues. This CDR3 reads CASSLDWATGYNEQFF. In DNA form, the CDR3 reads TGTGCCAGCAGCCTTGACTGGGCGACTGGGTACAATGAGCAGTTCTTC.

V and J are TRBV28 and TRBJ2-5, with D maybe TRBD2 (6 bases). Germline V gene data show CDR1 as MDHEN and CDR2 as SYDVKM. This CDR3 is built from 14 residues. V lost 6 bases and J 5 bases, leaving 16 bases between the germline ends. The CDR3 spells CASSPSDLAETQYF. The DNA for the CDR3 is TGTGCCAGCAGCCCATCGGATCTAGCGGAGACCCAGTACTTC.

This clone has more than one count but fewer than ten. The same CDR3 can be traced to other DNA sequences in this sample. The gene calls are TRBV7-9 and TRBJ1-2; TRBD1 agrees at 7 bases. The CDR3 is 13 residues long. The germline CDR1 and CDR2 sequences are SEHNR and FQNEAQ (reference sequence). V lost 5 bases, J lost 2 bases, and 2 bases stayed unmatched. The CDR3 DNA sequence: TGTGCCAGCAGCCGGGACAGCAACTATGGCTACACCTTC. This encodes CASSRDSNYGYTF.

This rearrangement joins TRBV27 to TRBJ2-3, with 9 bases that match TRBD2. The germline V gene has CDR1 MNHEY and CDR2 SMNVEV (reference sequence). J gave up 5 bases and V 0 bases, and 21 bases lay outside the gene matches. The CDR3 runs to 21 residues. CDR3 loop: CASSLSRQGGFVAGVLDTQYF. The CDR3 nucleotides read TGTGCCAGCAGTTTATCTAGACAGGGCGGTTTTGTAGCGGGAGTTTTAGATACGCAGTATTTT.

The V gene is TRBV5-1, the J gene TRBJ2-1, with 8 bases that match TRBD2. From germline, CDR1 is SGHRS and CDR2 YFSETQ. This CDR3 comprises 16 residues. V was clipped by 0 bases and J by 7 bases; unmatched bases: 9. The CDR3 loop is CASSLDGSSGINEQFF. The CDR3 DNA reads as TGCGCCAGCAGCTTGGATGGGAGTAGCGGGATAAATGAGCAGTTCTTC.

In DNA, the CDR3 is TGTGCCAGCAGCCCTTTCCAGGGAGGAACCGGGGAGCTGTTTTTT. Protein sequence: CASSPFQGGTGELFF. The chain has TRBV11-3 and TRBJ2-2, with D tentatively TRBD2 (6 bases). Per germline, CDR1 SGHNT and CDR2 YENEEA. The CDR3 spans 15 residues. With 5 bases removed from V and 5 bases from J, the gap between germline ends came to 15 bases.

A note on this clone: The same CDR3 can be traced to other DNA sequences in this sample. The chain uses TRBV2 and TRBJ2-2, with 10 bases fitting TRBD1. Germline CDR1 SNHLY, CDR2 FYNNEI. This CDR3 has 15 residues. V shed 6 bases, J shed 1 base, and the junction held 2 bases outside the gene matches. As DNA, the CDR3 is TGTGCCAGCAGGGGACAGGGGAGGAACACCGGGGAGCTGTTTTTT. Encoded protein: CASRGQGRNTGELFF.

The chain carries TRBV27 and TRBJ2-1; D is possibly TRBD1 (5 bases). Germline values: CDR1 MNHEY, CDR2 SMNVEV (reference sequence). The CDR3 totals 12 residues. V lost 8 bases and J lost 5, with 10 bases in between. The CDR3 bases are TGTGCCAGCGGAGACAGAAACAATGAGCAGTTCTTC. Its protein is CASGDRNNEQFF.

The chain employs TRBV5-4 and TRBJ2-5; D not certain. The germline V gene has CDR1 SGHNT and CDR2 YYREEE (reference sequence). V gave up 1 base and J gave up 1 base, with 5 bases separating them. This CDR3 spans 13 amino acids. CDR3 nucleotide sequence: TGTGCCAGCAGCTTGCCCGCCCAAGAGACCCAGTACTTC. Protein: CASSLPAQETQYF. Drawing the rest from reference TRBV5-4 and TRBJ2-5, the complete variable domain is ETGVTQSPTHLIKTRGQQVTLRCSSQSGHNTVSWYQQALGQGPQFIFQYYREEENGRGNFPPRFSGLQFPNYSSELNVNALELDDSALYLCASSLPAQETQYFGPGTRLLVL.

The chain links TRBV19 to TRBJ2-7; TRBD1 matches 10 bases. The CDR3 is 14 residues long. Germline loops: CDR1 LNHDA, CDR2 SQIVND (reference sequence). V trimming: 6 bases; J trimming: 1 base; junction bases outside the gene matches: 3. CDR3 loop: CASRDRGSSYEQYF. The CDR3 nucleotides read TGTGCCAGTAGGGACAGGGGGTCGTCCTACGAGCAGTACTTC.

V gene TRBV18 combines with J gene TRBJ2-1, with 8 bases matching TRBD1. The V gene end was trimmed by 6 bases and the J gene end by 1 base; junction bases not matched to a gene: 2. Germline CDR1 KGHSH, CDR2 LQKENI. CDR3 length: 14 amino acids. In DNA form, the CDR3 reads TGTGCCAGCTCCCAGGGGGCTTCCTACAATGAGCAGTTCTTC. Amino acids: CASSQGASYNEQFF.

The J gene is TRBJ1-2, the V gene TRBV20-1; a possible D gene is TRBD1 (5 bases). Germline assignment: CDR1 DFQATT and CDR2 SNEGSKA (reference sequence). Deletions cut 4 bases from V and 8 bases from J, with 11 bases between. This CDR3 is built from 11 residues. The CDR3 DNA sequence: TGCAGTGCTACCTCCCGGGGGGGCTACACCTTC. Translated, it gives CSATSRGGYTF.

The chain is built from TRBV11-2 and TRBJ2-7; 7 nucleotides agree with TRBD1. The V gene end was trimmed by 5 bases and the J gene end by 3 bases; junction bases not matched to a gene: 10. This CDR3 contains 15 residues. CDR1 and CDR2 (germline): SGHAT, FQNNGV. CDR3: CASSVSGTDIYEQYF. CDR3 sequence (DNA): TGTGCCAGCAGCGTGTCCGGGACAGACATCTACGAGCAGTACTTC.

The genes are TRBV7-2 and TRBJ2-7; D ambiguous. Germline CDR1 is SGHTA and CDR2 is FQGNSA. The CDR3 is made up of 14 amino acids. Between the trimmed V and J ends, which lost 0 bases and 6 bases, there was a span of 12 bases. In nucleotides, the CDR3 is TGTGCCAGCAGCTTAGCGGGGTCTTGGGGCGAGCAGTACTTC. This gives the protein CASSLAGSWGEQYF. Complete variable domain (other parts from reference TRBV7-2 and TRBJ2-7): GAGVSQSPSNKVTEKGKDVELRCDPISGHTALYWYRQSLGQGLEFLIYFQGNSAPDKSGLPSDRFSAERTGGSVSTLTIQRTQQEDSAVYLCASSLAGSWGEQYFGPGTRLTVT.